This is a list of T cell receptor beta chains from one sample in a study of spatial heterogeneity in lung cancer. TCRdb reanalysed the 5' RACE reads using MiXCR and keeps one entry per CDR3 protein. The sample consists of around 110,000 distinct CDR3 sequences, 10% to 15% of them appearing once. The sample was PBMCs, taken at follow-up. These receptors all stem from a male donor with early-stage non-small cell lung cancer. Both conserved end residues are part of each CDR3. Fields, in order: clone size, V gene, J gene, CDR3 protein. Size is stated for part of the rows, as once, few or many counts, or as a class when the clone is expanded.

abundance: -
v_gene: TRBV11-2
j_gene: TRBJ2-3
CDR3aa: CASSSLAGDTDTQYF

abundance: few
v_gene: TRBV15
j_gene: TRBJ2-7
CDR3aa: CATSRDAYEQYF

abundance: few
v_gene: TRBV20-1
j_gene: TRBJ1-6
CDR3aa: CSASLGGLDSPLHF

abundance: many
v_gene: TRBV28
j_gene: TRBJ2-7
CDR3aa: CAILGIGTGGYEQYF

abundance: few
v_gene: TRBV6-1
j_gene: TRBJ2-7
CDR3aa: CASSEAGVSEQYF

abundance: -
v_gene: TRBV12-3/TRBV12-4
j_gene: TRBJ1-3
CDR3aa: CASSLGTGLDTIYF

abundance: -
v_gene: TRBV10-3
j_gene: TRBJ1-3
CDR3aa: CAILRAAGNTIYF

abundance: few
v_gene: TRBV7-2
j_gene: TRBJ2-5
CDR3aa: CASSSRGPTGETQYF

abundance: many
v_gene: TRBV5-1
j_gene: TRBJ1-2
CDR3aa: CASSLSFSNYGYTF

abundance: many
v_gene: TRBV20-1
j_gene: TRBJ1-1
CDR3aa: CSARRTGENTEAFF

abundance: -
v_gene: TRBV24-1
j_gene: TRBJ2-2
CDR3aa: CATSDPSSPGPGFAGELFF

abundance: few
v_gene: TRBV4-1
j_gene: TRBJ1-2
CDR3aa: CASSQDQGGRVYGYTF

abundance: few
v_gene: TRBV6-6
j_gene: TRBJ2-7
CDR3aa: CASTHMDSGEQYF

abundance: few
v_gene: TRBV7-2
j_gene: TRBJ2-1
CDR3aa: CASTWTSGGTNEQFF